Below are 32 T cell receptor beta chains sequenced from a single sample in a study of regulatory T cells in long-lasting Graves disease. Time point defined: newly diagnosed GD, antithyroid drugs for less than 3 months. Following extraction of RNA from PBMCs, that RNA was used to make the TCR library. Relying on iRepertoire HTBI primers and Arm-PCR of CDR3 regions, the team built TCR beta libraries. TCRdb called the multiplex PCR reads again in MiXCR, with one record for every CDR3 protein. The repertoire holds 400,000 to 500,000 distinct CDR3 sequences, about 15% seen once, with around 11% in the top ten. This sample also appeared in a second study, on T cells in Graves' hyperthyroidism and ophthalmopathy.

Sequences were derived from peripheral blood mononuclear cells (PBMCs), sampled at new diagnosis, from a patient treated with antithyroid drugs. These receptors originate from a woman aged 25 to 45 with Graves disease.

Ten or more counts support this clonotype. This rearrangement joins TRBV7-2 to TRBJ2-3; tentatively, D is TRBD2 (5 bases). V lost 2 bases and J lost 0, with 18 bases in between. Germline CDR1 is SGHTA and CDR2 is FQGNSA. The CDR3 is 18 residues long. The CDR3: CASSLSQFGEPSTDTQYF. The DNA for the CDR3 is TGTGCCAGCAGCTTAAGCCAATTCGGGGAACCGAGCACAGATACGCAGTATTTT.

The chain couples TRBV4-1 to TRBJ2-3, with TRBD2 matching over 7 bases. The CDR3 covers 16 residues. J gave up 2 bases and V 4 bases, and 9 bases lay outside the gene matches. Germline V CDR1 and CDR2: MGHRA, YSYEKL. The CDR3 spells CASSPRGVAVTDTQYF. The CDR3 DNA sequence: TGCGCCAGCAGCCCCCGGGGGGTAGCGGTCACAGATACGCAGTATTTT.

This clonotype was counted ten times or more. V gene TRBV27 combines with J gene TRBJ2-7, with D unclear. Trimming removed 4 bases from V and 0 bases from J, with 10 bases in between. The CDR3 spans 14 residues. Germline CDR1 MNHEY, CDR2 SMNVEV (reference sequence). This chain's CDR3 is CASSSGFRSYEQYF. The CDR3 nucleotides are TGTGCCAGCAGTTCCGGATTCCGCTCCTACGAGCAGTACTTC.

This clonotype occurred a few times. V gene TRBV18 combines with J gene TRBJ2-5; 10 bases line up with TRBD2. CDR3 length: 16 amino acids. The germline CDR1 and CDR2 sequences are KGHSH and LQKENI. The junction had 8 bases not matched to a gene; V was cut back by 5 bases and J by 2 bases. The CDR3 DNA reads as TGTGCCAGCTCAACCCGGACTAGCGGAAGTCAAGAGACCCAGTACTTC. It specifies CASSTRTSGSQETQYF.

The J gene is TRBJ2-4, the V gene TRBV7-2; perhaps TRBD1 as D (5 bases). CDR1 is SGHTA, CDR2 FQGNSA, per germline. Trimming took 1 base from V and 2 from J, leaving 12 bases between them. This CDR3 is built from 16 residues. DNA of the CDR3: TGTGCCAGCAGCTTAGATATAGGGGAAACCAAAAACATTCAGTACTTC. It is translated as CASSLDIGETKNIQYF.

This clonotype was detected many times. The chain couples TRBV7-2 to TRBJ2-1, with D maybe TRBD2 (6 bases). The CDR3 sequence is 18 residues long. V dropped 0 bases and J dropped 5 bases, with 20 bases sitting between them. In germline, CDR1 is SGHTA, CDR2 FQGNSA. CDR3 loop: CASSLAPFLRETHNEQFF. The CDR3, as DNA: TGTGCCAGCAGCTTAGCGCCATTTTTACGGGAGACCCACAATGAGCAGTTCTTC. The full variable domain, completed using reference TRBV7-2 and TRBJ2-1, is GAGVSQSPSNKVTEKGKDVELRCDPISGHTALYWYRQSLGQGLEFLIYFQGNSAPDKSGLPSDRFSAERTGGSVSTLTIQRTQQEDSAVYLCASSLAPFLRETHNEQFFGPGTRLTVL.

This clonotype was detected many times. The V call is TRBV28, the J call TRBJ2-1; weak D call: TRBD2 (5 bases). CDR1 and CDR2 (germline): MDHEN, SYDVKM. The length of the CDR3 is 17 residues. V was pared by 5 bases and J by 4 bases, with 21 bases between. In DNA, the CDR3 is TGTGCCAGCAGTCCCCAAGCGCGGGTCATATCGTACAATGAGCAGTTCTTC. As protein: CASSPQARVISYNEQFF.

This clonotype turned up a few times. The CDR3 DNA is TGCGCCAGCAGTCAGGGTCCATCGTATGGCTACACCTTC. Translating it yields CASSQGPSYGYTF. This chain joins TRBV10-1 and TRBJ1-2; a possible D gene is TRBD1 (5 bases). The CDR3 covers 13 residues. Trimming left V 5 bases short and J 5 bases short, with 12 bases between. Germline V gene sequence: CDR1 WNHNN, CDR2 SYGVQD (reference sequence).

Here the CDR3 reads CATRTSGTYEQYF. The CDR3 DNA sequence: TGTGCCACCCGGACTAGCGGGACCTACGAGCAGTACTTC. The chain carries TRBV10-3 and TRBJ2-7, with TRBD2 matching 12 bases. The CDR3 extends over 13 amino acids. Germline assignment: CDR1 ENHRY and CDR2 SYGVKD. V was clipped by 10 bases and J by 2 bases; unmatched bases: 3.

This clonotype was counted a few times. V gene TRBV27 combines with J gene TRBJ2-5; D unclear. Germline V lookup: CDR1 MNHEY, CDR2 SMNVEV (reference sequence). CDR3 length equals 14 residues. Deletions cut 2 bases from V and 4 bases from J, with 11 bases between. The CDR3 sequence is CASSLTRVGETQYF. DNA of the CDR3: TGTGCCAGCAGTTTAACCCGGGTTGGAGAGACCCAGTACTTC.

This clonotype was picked up many times. The chain carries TRBV18 and TRBJ2-7; TRBD1 or TRBD2 may be the D gene (5 bases each). The CDR3 runs to 16 residues. Trimming took 2 bases from V and 2 from J, leaving 16 bases between them. Germline loops: CDR1 KGHSH, CDR2 LQKENI. The CDR3 here is CASSPGTAVDPYEQYF. Written as DNA, the CDR3 is TGTGCCAGCTCACCAGGGACGGCCGTTGACCCCTACGAGCAGTACTTC.

Note on this clonotype: It may be a read error: a sequence one base away is much more abundant. Given the absence of the conserved phenylalanine or tryptophan at the CDR3 end, a read error is likely. The V call is TRBV14, the J call TRBJ2-7; 12 bases map to TRBD2. This CDR3 has 15 residues. Unmatched junction bases numbered 4, after V lost 6 bases and J lost 1 base. Germline V gene lookup returns CDR1 SGHDN and CDR2 FVKESK. Written as DNA, the CDR3 is TGTGCCAGCAGAGCTACTAGCGGGAGGTCCTACGAGCAGTACTCC. Its protein product is CASRATSGRSYEQYS.

This clonotype was seen more than once but under ten times. The V and J genes are TRBV10-2 and TRBJ2-4; tentative D call: TRBD2 (6 bases). Germline V gives CDR1 WSHSY, CDR2 SAAADI. The CDR3 is made up of 13 amino acids. Trimming left V 6 bases short and J 4 bases short, with 10 bases between. The CDR3 sequence: CASSGTLKNIQYF. The CDR3 DNA follows: TGCGCCAGCAGCGGGACTCTTAAAAACATTCAGTACTTC.

This clonotype was seen repeatedly, ten times or more. The J gene is TRBJ1-2, the V gene TRBV2; D ambiguous. The CDR3 spans 15 residues. Germline V lookup: CDR1 SNHLY, CDR2 FYNNEI. V was trimmed by 6 bases and J by 6 bases, leaving 20 bases between them. Written as DNA, the CDR3 is TGTGCCAGCAGCTCACTGGCGGGGAACCTTCATGGCTACACCTTC. Translation gives CASSSLAGNLHGYTF.

In its sample, this clonotype was seen many times. This sequence joins TRBV30 and TRBJ2-1, with D perhaps TRBD1 or TRBD2 (5 bases each). The CDR3 spans 14 residues. Germline-derived CDR1 and CDR2 are GTSNPN and SVGIG (reference sequence). V dropped 4 bases and J dropped 4 bases, with 14 bases sitting between them. CDR3 sequence (DNA): TGTGCCTGGATATCTGGGGGTTCATACAATGAGCAGTTCTTC. This codes for CAWISGGSYNEQFF.

V usage is TRBV2 and J usage is TRBJ1-5; TRBD1 matches 9 bases. The trim removed 4 bases at V and 9 bases at J, leaving 4 bases unmatched. This CDR3 has 13 amino acids. Germline V gene lookup returns CDR1 SNHLY and CDR2 FYNNEI. The CDR3 DNA is TGTGCCAGCAGTGCGGGACAGGGATGGCCCCAGCATTTT. It yields the protein CASSAGQGWPQHF.

This chain uses TRBV19 with TRBJ2-2; D ambiguous. The germline V and J ends were trimmed by 3 bases and 7 bases, with 9 bases remaining between them. The CDR3 is 13 amino acids. Looked up from germline, CDR1 is LNHDA and CDR2 is SQIVND (reference sequence). The CDR3 loop reads CASSIFGGGELFF. In DNA, the CDR3 is TGTGCCAGTAGTATCTTCGGCGGCGGGGAGCTGTTTTTT.

This clonotype has a count of ten or more. The chain couples TRBV20-1 to TRBJ2-2, with 7 bases matching TRBD2. Germline values: CDR1 DFQATT, CDR2 SNEGSKA (reference sequence). The J segment lost 5 bases and the V segment lost 5 bases, leaving 8 bases of the junction unmatched. The CDR3 consists of 14 residues. The CDR3 reads CSALPSLATGELFF. The DNA for the CDR3 is TGCAGTGCTCTTCCGTCACTAGCGACCGGGGAGCTGTTTTTT.

The table lists this clonotype with many counts. V and J are TRBV12-3 or TRBV12-4 and TRBJ2-1; 7 bases agree with TRBD2. This CDR3 spans 13 amino acids. V dropped 8 bases and J dropped 8; count of bases not matched to a gene: 9. CDR3: CASGRVRADEQFF. The CDR3 region has the DNA TGTGCCAGCGGGAGGGTGCGGGCCGATGAGCAGTTCTTC.

The sample holds many counts of this clonotype. The gene calls are TRBV11-2 and TRBJ2-5; TRBD2 is a possible D gene (5 bases). The CDR3 totals 12 residues. Trimming shortened V by 9 bases and J by 5 bases, and 13 bases separated the two germline ends. Germline V CDR1 and CDR2: SGHAT, FQNNGV. The CDR3 DNA is TGTGCCAGTCGAGGGTCTAGGGAGACCCAGTACTTC. This translates into CASRGSRETQYF.

With respect to this clonotype: Compared with germline, one end of the junction differs, possibly owing to a read error. The gene calls are TRBV20-1 and TRBJ2-1; D not resolved. The germline V gene has CDR1 DFQATT and CDR2 SNEGSKA (reference sequence). The CDR3 length is 14 residues. In DNA, the CDR3 is TGCAGTGCTAGAGATGGGCCACGCGGCAATGAGCAGTCCTTC. This encodes CSARDGPRGNEQSF.

There are many counts of this clonotype. The chain carries TRBV2 and TRBJ2-5; D is unclear. Germline values: CDR1 SNHLY, CDR2 FYNNEI. The CDR3 has 12 residues. Trimming took off 3 bases at V and 0 bases at J, with 2 bases between the two ends. As DNA, the CDR3 is TGTGCCAGCAGTGACCACCAAGAGACCCAGTACTTC. It codes for CASSDHQETQYF.

This clonotype was found many times. V usage is TRBV7-2 and J usage is TRBJ2-3, with D possibly being TRBD1 or TRBD2 (5 bases each). CDR3 length equals 14 residues. CDR1 is SGHTA, CDR2 FQGNSA, per germline. Trimming left V 5 bases short and J 6 bases short, with 15 bases between. The CDR3 sequence is CASSLGTVGDTQYF. Here the CDR3 DNA reads TGTGCCAGCAGCCTCGGGACCGTGGGGGATACGCAGTATTTT.

Note on this clonotype: A single base is all that separates this from a far larger clone, so a read error is likely. The CDR3 loop is CAISPNGGGVYGYTF. DNA of the CDR3: TGTGCCATCAGTCCCAATGGGGGAGGAGTTTATGGCTACACCTTC. The chain links TRBV10-3 to TRBJ1-2; perhaps TRBD1 as D (5 bases). With 5 bases removed from V and 5 bases from J, the gap between germline ends came to 18 bases. Germline values: CDR1 ENHRY, CDR2 SYGVKD. The CDR3 is 15 amino acids.

This clonotype was seen only a few times. The chain recombines TRBV6-5 with TRBJ2-5, with D unresolved. Trimming cost V 4 bases and J 0 bases, with 12 bases left between them. Germline-derived CDR1 and CDR2 are MNHEY and SVGAGI. This CDR3 has 15 residues. This CDR3 is CASSFLSANQETQYF. The CDR3 coding sequence is TGTGCCAGCAGTTTTCTCAGCGCAAACCAAGAGACCCAGTACTTC.

V and J are TRBV7-9 and TRBJ1-1, with D possibly TRBD1 on 6 matching bases. Germline lookup yields CDR1 SEHNR and CDR2 FQNEAQ (reference sequence). V lost 5 bases to trimming and J lost 6 bases, with 19 bases between them. The CDR3 extends over 15 amino acids. The CDR3 here is CASSREQGGIAEAFF. CDR3 coding DNA: TGTGCCAGCAGCCGGGAACAGGGAGGAATTGCTGAAGCTTTCTTT.

This clonotype was seen ten or more times. This chain links TRBV3-1 with TRBJ2-7, with D hard to call. This CDR3 has 12 residues. Looked up from germline, CDR1 is LGHDT and CDR2 is YNNKEL (reference sequence). With 0 bases removed from V and 5 bases from J, the gap between germline ends came to 5 bases. CDR3 DNA sequence: TGTGCCAGCAGCCAAGAAAACGACGAGCAGTACTTC. Translating gives CASSQENDEQYF.

This clonotype was observed at least ten times. The chain combines TRBV7-6 with TRBJ2-1, with a weak D call TRBD1 (6 bases). Trimming took 6 bases from V and 7 from J, leaving 10 bases between them. Germline V gene lookup returns CDR1 SGHVS and CDR2 FNYEAQ. The length of the CDR3 is 12 residues. CDR3 sequence reads: CASSPDRNEQFF. CDR3 DNA sequence: TGTGCCAGCAGTCCCGACAGGAATGAGCAGTTCTTC. The variable domain in full, completed from reference TRBV7-6 and TRBJ2-1, reads GAGVSQSPRYKVTKRGQDVALRCDPISGHVSLYWYRQALGQGPEFLTYFNYEAQQDKSGLPNDRFSAERPEGSISTLTIQRTEQRDSAMYRCASSPDRNEQFFGPGTRLTVL.

Only a few counts were recorded for this clonotype. This sequence joins TRBV27 and TRBJ1-6; no clear D gene. Looked up from germline, CDR1 is MNHEY and CDR2 is SMNVEV (reference sequence). V shed 3 bases and J shed 0 bases, with 9 bases lying between them. The CDR3 has 16 amino acids. CDR3 residues: CASSLGASSYNSPLHF. DNA for the CDR3: TGTGCCAGCAGTTTGGGTGCGAGCTCCTATAATTCACCCCTCCACTTT.

This clonotype has a count of ten or more. The rearrangement uses TRBV28 and TRBJ1-1; 7 bases align to TRBD1. The germline V gene encodes CDR1 MDHEN and CDR2 SYDVKM. CDR3 size: 13 residues. Trimming cost V 5 bases and J 5 bases; bases outside gene matches: 5. The CDR3 nucleotides read TGTGCCAGCAGTAACCTACAGGGGACTGAAGCTTTCTTT. This codes for CASSNLQGTEAFF.

This clonotype was recorded many times. The chain couples TRBV29-1 to TRBJ1-1; possible D gene TRBD1, 6 bases. Trimming removed 6 bases at V and 6 bases at J, with 17 bases between. Per the germline V gene, CDR1 is SQVTM and CDR2 is ANQGSEA. The length of the CDR3 is 13 residues. The CDR3 DNA follows: TGCAGCGTCAGCCGGGGGCAGGCGGCTGAAGCTTTCTTT. Translating it yields CSVSRGQAAEAFF.

On this clonotype: This may be a read error, as it is one base from a much larger clone. This rearrangement joins TRBV2 to TRBJ1-5; D might be TRBD1 (6 bases). Per germline, CDR1 SNHLY and CDR2 FYNNEI. Trimming pared 7 bases from V and 9 bases from J, leaving 16 bases between. The CDR3 is 13 residues long. This chain's CDR3 is CASKRGGGVPQHF. CDR3 sequence (DNA): TGTGCCAGCAAGCGGGGGGGCGGGGTGCCCCAGCATTTT. The variable domain in full, with the rest retrieved from reference TRBV2 and TRBJ1-5, is EPEVTQTPSHQVTQMGQEVILRCVPISNHLYFYWYRQILGQKVEFLVSFYNNEISEKSEIFDDQFSVERPDGSNFTLKIRSTKLEDSAMYFCASKRGGGVPQHFGDGTRLSIL.